Sequencing of this T cell receptor (beta chain) was carried out in a study of vaccination and CD4 T cells after COVID-19. Study information: The authors exposed cells to overlapping spike peptides derived from SARS-CoV-2, HCoV-NL63, HCoV-OC43 and HCoV-229E.

Trimming shortened V by 4 bases and J by 3 bases, and 7 bases separated the two germline ends. The CDR3 runs to 14 residues. CD4+ T cells that had been cultured provided DNA sequenced with the Oncomine TCR Beta short-read assay. From CD4+ T cells that had been cultured, genomic DNA was extracted. TCRdb re-called the PCR reads through MiXCR, storing one row per CDR3 protein. The table has approximately 12,000 distinct CDR3 sequences, 61% seen once. Described treatment: roughly 10-day PBMC culture with coronavirus spike peptide pools or control peptides (ViraFEST assay). About this clonotype itself: Antigen: not known.

The sequence came from a human donor who had recovered from COVID-19. This chain joins TRBV12-3 or TRBV12-4 and TRBJ1-6; D may be TRBD1 (6 bases). What was sequenced was CD4+ T cells from blood, cultured in vitro. This CDR3 reads CASSSTGYNSPLHF. In DNA, the CDR3 is TGTGCCAGCAGTTCGACAGGCTATAATTCACCCCTCCACTTT.